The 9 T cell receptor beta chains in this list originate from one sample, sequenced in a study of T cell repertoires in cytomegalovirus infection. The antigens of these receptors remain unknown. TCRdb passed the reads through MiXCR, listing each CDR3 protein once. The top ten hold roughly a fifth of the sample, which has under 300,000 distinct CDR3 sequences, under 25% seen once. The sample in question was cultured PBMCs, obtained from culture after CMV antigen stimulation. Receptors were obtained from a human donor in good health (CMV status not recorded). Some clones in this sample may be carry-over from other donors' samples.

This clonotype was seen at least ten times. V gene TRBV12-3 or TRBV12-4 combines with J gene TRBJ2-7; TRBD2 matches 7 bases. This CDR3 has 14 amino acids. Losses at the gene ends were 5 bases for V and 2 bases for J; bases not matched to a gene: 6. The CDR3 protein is CASSPLGRAYEQYF. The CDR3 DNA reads TGTGCCAGCAGTCCCCTAGGGAGGGCCTACGAGCAGTACTTC.

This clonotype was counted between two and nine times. This CDR3 is CASGLWRAGYEQYV. The CDR3 region has the DNA TGTGCTAGTGGTTTGTGGAGGGCGGGGTACGAGCAGTACGTC. The chain combines TRBV12-5 with TRBJ2-7; a weak D match, TRBD2 (6 bases). Trimming removed 2 bases at V and 4 bases at J, with 12 bases between. This CDR3 has 14 amino acids. CDR1 and CDR2 from the germline V gene are LGHNT and FRNRAP.

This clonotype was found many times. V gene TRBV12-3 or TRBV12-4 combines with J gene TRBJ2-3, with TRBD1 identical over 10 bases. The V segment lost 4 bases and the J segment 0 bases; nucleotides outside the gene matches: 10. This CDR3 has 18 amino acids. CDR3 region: CASSSRDRGTPSTDTQYF. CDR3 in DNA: TGTGCCAGCAGTTCCCGGGACAGGGGAACTCCAAGCACAGATACGCAGTATTTT.

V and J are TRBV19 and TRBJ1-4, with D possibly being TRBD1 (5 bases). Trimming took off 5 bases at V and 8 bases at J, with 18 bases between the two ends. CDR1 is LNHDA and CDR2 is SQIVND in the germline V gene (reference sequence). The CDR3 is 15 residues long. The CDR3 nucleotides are TGTGCCAGTAGTCCCCCGACGGGGGAGTTGGAAAAACTGTTTTTT. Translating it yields CASSPPTGELEKLFF. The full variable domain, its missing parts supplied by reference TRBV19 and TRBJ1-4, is DGGITQSPKYLFRKEGQNVTLSCEQNLNHDAMYWYRQDPGQGLRLIYYSQIVNDFQKGDIAEGYSVSREKKESFPLTVTSAQKNPTAFYLCASSPPTGELEKLFFGSGTQLSVL.

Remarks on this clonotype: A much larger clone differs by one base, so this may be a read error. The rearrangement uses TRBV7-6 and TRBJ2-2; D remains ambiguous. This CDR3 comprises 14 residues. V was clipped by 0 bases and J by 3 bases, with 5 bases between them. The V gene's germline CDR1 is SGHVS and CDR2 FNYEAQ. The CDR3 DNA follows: TGTGCCAGCAGCTTAGCGCCGGACACCGGGGAGCTGTTTTTT. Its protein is CASSLAPDTGELFF.

For the CDR3, the DNA is TGTGCCAGCAGCCCCCGAACAGGGGGCCGGGCCTACAATGAGCAGTTCTTC. It codes for CASSPRTGGRAYNEQFF. The rearrangement links TRBV11-3 to TRBJ2-1, with 9 positions matching TRBD1. V was pared by 5 bases and J by 2 bases, with 10 bases of the junction left unmatched. Germline CDR1 is SGHNT and CDR2 is YENEEA. The CDR3 runs 17 residues.

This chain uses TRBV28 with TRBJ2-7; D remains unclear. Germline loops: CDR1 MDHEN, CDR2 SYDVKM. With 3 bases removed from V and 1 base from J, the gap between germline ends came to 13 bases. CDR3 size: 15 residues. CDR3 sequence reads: CASSFLPTESYEQYF. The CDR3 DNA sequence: TGTGCCAGCAGTTTCCTCCCCACGGAGTCCTACGAGCAGTACTTC.

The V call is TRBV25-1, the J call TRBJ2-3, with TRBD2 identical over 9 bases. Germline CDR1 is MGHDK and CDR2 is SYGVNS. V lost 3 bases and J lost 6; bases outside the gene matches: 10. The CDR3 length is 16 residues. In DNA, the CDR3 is TGTGCCAGCAGTGACGGCGTAGCGGGAGTCGGGGATACGCAGTATTTT. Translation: CASSDGVAGVGDTQYF.

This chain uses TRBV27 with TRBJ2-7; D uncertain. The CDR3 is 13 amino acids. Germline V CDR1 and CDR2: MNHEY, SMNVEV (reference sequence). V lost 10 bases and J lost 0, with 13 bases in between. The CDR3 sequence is CATEGKSSYEQYV. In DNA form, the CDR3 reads TGTGCCACCGAAGGAAAGAGCTCCTACGAGCAGTACGTC.